The 30 T cell receptor beta chains given below trace back to one sample, sequenced in a study of T cell responses to AZD1222 COVID-19 vaccine. Libraries were prepared by immunoSEQ multiplex PCR; TCRdb keeps only in-frame clonotypes and omits some of them. The data show 150,000 or so clones, roughly 90% seen once. The input for sequencing was peripheral blood, taken on day 0 of AZD1222 vaccination. The source is an adult in good health.

This chain connects TRBV30 to TRBJ1-4; 9 bases align to TRBD1. After removal of 0 bases from V and 7 bases from J, the junction contained 0 bases not matched to a gene. Germline V gene data show CDR1 as GTSNPN and CDR2 as SVGIG (reference sequence). The CDR3 length is 13 residues. CDR3 in DNA: TGTGCCTGGAGTGTACAGGGGGCTGAAAAACTGTTTTTT. This encodes CAWSVQGAEKLFF.

The chain combines TRBV6-6 with TRBJ2-7; D is possibly TRBD1 (6 bases). This CDR3 contains 13 residues. Trimming removed 2 bases at V and 2 bases at J, with 7 bases between. Germline V gives CDR1 MNHNY, CDR2 SVGAGI (reference sequence). The CDR3: CASSYRDTYEQYF. The DNA of the CDR3 is TGTGCCAGCAGTTACCGGGACACCTACGAGCAGTACTTC.

This chain links TRBV30 with TRBJ1-2; 8 nucleotides agree with TRBD1. CDR3 size: 14 residues. Per the germline V gene, CDR1 is GTSNPN and CDR2 is SVGIG (reference sequence). With V trimmed by 2 bases and J by 8 bases, 10 bases remained unmatched. CDR3 residues: CAWSKGQGAEGYTF. The CDR3 DNA sequence: TGTGCCTGGAGTAAGGGGCAGGGGGCGGAAGGCTACACCTTC.

This sequence joins TRBV2 and TRBJ1-2; no clear D. Germline V gene sequence: CDR1 SNHLY, CDR2 FYNNEI. CDR3 length: 17 amino acids. V dropped 3 bases and J dropped 0 bases, with 17 bases sitting between them. The CDR3 region is CASSEEVGSVANYGYTF. For the CDR3, the DNA is TGTGCCAGCAGTGAGGAGGTCGGCTCAGTAGCTAACTATGGCTACACCTTC.

This clone appeared once. This chain joins TRBV3-1 (or the pseudogene TRBV3-2) and TRBJ2-7; TRBD2 matches at 11 bases. This CDR3 is 15 amino acids long. The trim removed 1 base at V and 7 bases at J, leaving 6 bases unmatched. CDR1 and CDR2 (germline): LGHDT, YNNKEL (reference sequence). The CDR3 protein is CASSQGAGLAGEQYF. The CDR3 nucleotides read TGTGCCAGCAGCCAAGGAGCCGGACTAGCGGGTGAGCAGTACTTC.

The chain joins TRBV5-1 to TRBJ2-2; D not certain. The germline V gene encodes CDR1 SGHRS and CDR2 YFSETQ. Trimming removed 1 base from V and 0 bases from J, with 10 bases in between. The CDR3 has 16 amino acids. The CDR3 DNA follows: TGCGCCAGCAGCTTGAGAGGCGGATCGAACACCGGGGAGCTGTTTTTT. Its translation is CASSLRGGSNTGELFF. Drawing the rest from reference TRBV5-1 and TRBJ2-2, the complete variable domain is KAGVTQTPRYLIKTRGQQVTLSCSPISGHRSVSWYQQTPGQGLQFLFEYFSETQRNKGNFPGRFSGRQFSNSRSEMNVSTLELGDSALYLCASSLRGGSNTGELFFGEGSRLTVL.

The chain carries TRBV15 and TRBJ2-2, with 7 bases that match TRBD1. CDR1 and CDR2 (germline): LNHNV, YYDKDF (reference sequence). This CDR3 region has 16 residues. The junction had 5 bases not matched to a gene; V was cut back by 0 bases and J by 4 bases. In DNA, the CDR3 is TGTGCCACCAGCAGAGATACGGGGACAGCCACCGGGGAGCTGTTTTTT. Translation gives CATSRDTGTATGELFF. The full variable domain, with the rest looked up from reference TRBV15 and TRBJ2-2, is DAMVIQNPRYQVTQFGKPVTLSCSQTLNHNVMYWYQQKSSQAPKLLFHYYDKDFNNEADTPDNFQSRRPNTSFCFLDIRSPGLGDTAMYLCATSRDTGTATGELFFGEGSRLTVL.

This chain links TRBV24-1 with TRBJ2-3; 11 bases map to TRBD1. Germline-derived CDR1 and CDR2 are KGHDR and SFDVKD. The length of the CDR3 is 16 residues. Trimming at V came to 2 bases and at J to 4 bases, leaving 4 bases not matched to a gene. DNA for the CDR3: TGTGCCACCAGTGATTCCGGGACAGGGGGAGCAGATACGCAGTATTTT. Its translation is CATSDSGTGGADTQYF.

The chain combines TRBV19 with TRBJ2-1; either TRBD1 or TRBD2 may supply D (5 bases each). This CDR3 is built from 13 residues. Per the germline V gene, CDR1 is LNHDA and CDR2 is SQIVND (reference sequence). Deletions cut 3 bases from V and 9 bases from J, with 12 bases between. The CDR3 nucleotides read TGTGCCAGTAGTATCCCGGGGACGAGTGAGCAGTTCTTC. This sequence encodes CASSIPGTSEQFF.

CDR3 amino acids: CASSPREGGNYEQYF. The DNA of the CDR3 is TGTGCCAGCAGCCCGCGGGAGGGCGGGAACTACGAGCAGTACTTC. This chain connects TRBV4-2 to TRBJ2-7; 9 bases map to TRBD2. The CDR3 spans 15 residues. Germline V gives CDR1 LGHNA, CDR2 YNFKEQ. Germline trimming cut 4 bases from V and 3 bases from J; bases unmatched to any gene: 7.

V and J are TRBV28 and TRBJ1-1; the D is unclear. Trimming took off 5 bases at V and 5 bases at J, with 15 bases between the two ends. The germline V gene has CDR1 MDHEN and CDR2 SYDVKM. The CDR3 runs 14 residues. CDR3 loop: CASSATSTETEAFF. CDR3 sequence (DNA): TGTGCCAGCAGTGCAACTTCGACGGAGACTGAAGCTTTCTTT.

The chain employs TRBV19 and TRBJ1-1, with unresolved D. CDR1 is LNHDA and CDR2 is SQIVND in the germline V gene (reference sequence). Between the trimmed V and J ends, which lost 1 base and 4 bases, there was a span of 13 bases. The CDR3 is 15 residues long. The CDR3 region is CASSIGGPLATEAFF. The CDR3 region has the DNA TGTGCCAGTAGTATAGGCGGCCCCCTAGCCACTGAAGCTTTCTTT.

This chain links TRBV19 with TRBJ2-1; D not certain. This CDR3 contains 13 residues. CDR1 and CDR2 from the germline V gene are LNHDA and SQIVND (reference sequence). V lost 4 bases, J lost 10 bases, and 14 bases lay in between. CDR3 protein: CASSRLASTEQFF. The CDR3 nucleotides are TGTGCCAGTAGTAGACTTGCCTCCACCGAGCAGTTCTTC.

V is TRBV5-4 and J is TRBJ2-1; the D gene is possibly TRBD2 (6 bases). Trimming pared 2 bases from V and 7 bases from J, leaving 16 bases between. The CDR3 spans 15 residues. Germline V CDR1 and CDR2: SGHNT, YYREEE (reference sequence). CDR3 DNA sequence: TGTGCCAGCAGCTTACCGTTAAATAGCGGTAATGAGCAGTTCTTC. Translation gives CASSLPLNSGNEQFF.

The gene calls are TRBV5-5 and TRBJ2-5; TRBD1 might be the D (5 bases). CDR3 size: 14 residues. With 0 bases removed from V and 1 base from J, the gap between germline ends came to 7 bases. CDR1 and CDR2 (germline): SGHKS, YYEKEE (reference sequence). In nucleotides, the CDR3 is TGTGCCAGCAGCTTGGCGGACATCCAAGAGACCCAGTACTTC. As protein: CASSLADIQETQYF.

V and J are TRBV3-1 (or the pseudogene TRBV3-2) and TRBJ1-1, with 7 bases aligning to TRBD1. The CDR3 consists of 19 residues. The V segment lost 0 bases and the J segment 3 bases; nucleotides outside the gene matches: 16. Germline CDR1 LGHDT, CDR2 YNNKEL (reference sequence). CDR3 amino acids: CASSQDFPGRQGWYTEAFF. CDR3 DNA sequence: TGTGCCAGCAGCCAAGATTTCCCGGGACGACAGGGCTGGTACACTGAAGCTTTCTTT.

In DNA, the CDR3 is TGTGCCAGCTCGCTCGGACTCCCCGGGGAGCTGTTTTTT. Its translation is CASSLGLPGELFF. This chain connects TRBV18 to TRBJ2-2; possibly TRBD2 for D (5 bases). Germline V gives CDR1 KGHSH, CDR2 LQKENI. The CDR3 runs to 13 residues. The V gene lost 6 bases and the J gene lost 6 bases, with 11 bases spanning the gap.

This chain links TRBV2 with TRBJ2-1, with TRBD2 matching 12 bases. The V gene's germline CDR1 is SNHLY and CDR2 FYNNEI. The CDR3 contains 16 residues. V lost 3 bases to trimming and J lost 3 bases; unmatched junction nucleotides: 3. The CDR3 sequence: CASSDPTSGSYNEQFF. CDR3 DNA: TGTGCCAGCAGTGATCCGACTAGCGGGAGCTACAATGAGCAGTTCTTC.

The rearrangement links TRBV11-2 to TRBJ2-1, with 10 bases fitting TRBD2. The junction had 10 bases not matched to a gene; V was cut back by 5 bases and J by 6 bases. The germline V gene has CDR1 SGHAT and CDR2 FQNNGV. The CDR3 is made up of 16 amino acids. CDR3 protein: CASSQRSAGGGNEQFF. The CDR3 DNA is TGTGCCAGCAGCCAGCGATCAGCGGGAGGGGGCAATGAGCAGTTCTTC.

In nucleotides, the CDR3 is TGTGCCAGCAGTCCCCCGGGCAGCGACGAGCAGTACTTC. Translating gives CASSPPGSDEQYF. The chain combines TRBV6-5 with TRBJ2-7; no clear D. There are 13 residues in the CDR3. Trimming removed 5 bases from V and 5 bases from J, with 13 bases in between. CDR1 is MNHEY, CDR2 SVGAGI, per germline.

The chain links TRBV19 to TRBJ1-5; D may be TRBD1 (5 bases). Germline V gives CDR1 LNHDA, CDR2 SQIVND (reference sequence). The CDR3 has 14 amino acids. The V and J ends lost 9 bases and 1 base respectively, with 13 bases between them. CDR3: CASAHAGSNQPQHF. The DNA for the CDR3 is TGTGCCAGCGCCCATGCAGGGAGCAATCAGCCCCAGCATTTT.

This chain links TRBV5-1 with TRBJ2-7, with 9 bases matching TRBD1. The germline gives CDR1 SGHRS, CDR2 YFSETQ. This CDR3 contains 15 residues. V shed 2 bases and J 3 bases; nucleotides not matched to a gene: 6. The DNA of the CDR3 is TGCGCCAGCAGCTTTGGGGGGACAGGGAACTACGAGCAGTACTTC. Translated: CASSFGGTGNYEQYF. The variable domain in full, completed from reference TRBV5-1 and TRBJ2-7, reads KAGVTQTPRYLIKTRGQQVTLSCSPISGHRSVSWYQQTPGQGLQFLFEYFSETQRNKGNFPGRFSGRQFSNSRSEMNVSTLELGDSALYLCASSFGGTGNYEQYFGPGTRLTVT.

In this sample, this clone turned up once. The CDR3 DNA follows: TGTGCCAGTAGTAGCGGACCGGGCTCCTACGAGCAGTACTTC. Translated: CASSSGPGSYEQYF. The chain uses TRBV19 and TRBJ2-7, with no clear D. V lost 4 bases and J 0 bases, leaving 10 bases between the germline ends. The germline CDR1 and CDR2 sequences are LNHDA and SQIVND (reference sequence). The CDR3 is 14 amino acids.

The chain combines TRBV28 with TRBJ1-1; TRBD1 aligns across 7 bases. This CDR3 spans 13 amino acids. The junction had 0 bases not matched to a gene; V was cut back by 4 bases and J by 1 base. The germline gives CDR1 MDHEN, CDR2 SYDVKM. This CDR3 is CASSWDRNTEAFF. The CDR3 DNA sequence: TGTGCCAGCAGTTGGGACAGGAACACTGAAGCTTTCTTT.

The V call is TRBV29-1, the J call TRBJ1-1; D call uncertain. The germline V and J ends were trimmed by 3 bases and 0 bases, with 5 bases remaining between them. Germline loops: CDR1 SQVTM, CDR2 ANQGSEA. This CDR3 contains 12 residues. The CDR3, as DNA: TGCAGCGTTGAGGGATTGAACACTGAAGCTTTCTTT. It is translated as CSVEGLNTEAFF. Full variable domain (rest looked up from reference TRBV29-1 and TRBJ1-1): SAVISQKPSRDICQRGTSLTIQCQVDSQVTMMFWYRQQPGQSLTLIATANQGSEATYESGFVIDKFPISRPNLTFSTLTVSNMSPEDSSIYLCSVEGLNTEAFFGQGTRLTVV.

This chain joins TRBV2 and TRBJ2-7; unclear D gene. The CDR3 is 14 amino acids. With 1 base removed from V and 0 bases from J, the gap between germline ends came to 7 bases. Germline values: CDR1 SNHLY, CDR2 FYNNEI. The CDR3 bases are TGTGCCAGCAGTGAAGGACGGAGCTCCTACGAGCAGTACTTC. Encoded protein: CASSEGRSSYEQYF.

The chain joins TRBV12-1 to TRBJ2-1; TRBD2, the table's D call, was not compared with the DNA. TRBV12-1 is annotated as a pseudogene. The CDR3 consists of 20 residues. The CDR3 loop is CAGSPGAGGTSGRVHNEQFF. Written as DNA, the CDR3 is TGTGCCGGCAGCCCCGGAGCGGGGGGGACTAGCGGGAGAGTTCACAATGAGCAGTTCTTC.

The chain combines TRBV19 with TRBJ2-1; 8 positions match TRBD1. CDR1 LNHDA and CDR2 SQIVND come from the germline V gene (reference sequence). V shed 5 bases and J 10 bases; nucleotides not matched to a gene: 7. This CDR3 contains 13 residues. This chain's CDR3 is CASSAQGAREQFF. CDR3 nucleotides: TGTGCCAGTAGTGCCCAGGGGGCCAGGGAGCAGTTCTTC.

This rearrangement joins TRBV4-2 to TRBJ1-4; 10 bases line up with TRBD1. Germline V gives CDR1 LGHNA, CDR2 YNFKEQ. V trimming: 5 bases; J trimming: 7 bases; junction bases outside the gene matches: 4. The CDR3 is 14 amino acids. CDR3 nucleotides: TGTGCCAGCAGCAAGGACAGGGGGATTGAAAAACTGTTTTTT. Encoded protein: CASSKDRGIEKLFF.

The genes are TRBV19 and TRBJ1-2; D may be TRBD1 (5 bases). The V end was cut by 7 bases, the J end by 0 bases, with 15 bases between. The CDR3 runs to 15 residues. The germline gives CDR1 LNHDA, CDR2 SQIVND (reference sequence). The CDR3, as DNA: TGTGCCAGTAAGGCGGCAGGGATGTCTAACTATGGCTACACCTTC. Its protein is CASKAAGMSNYGYTF.